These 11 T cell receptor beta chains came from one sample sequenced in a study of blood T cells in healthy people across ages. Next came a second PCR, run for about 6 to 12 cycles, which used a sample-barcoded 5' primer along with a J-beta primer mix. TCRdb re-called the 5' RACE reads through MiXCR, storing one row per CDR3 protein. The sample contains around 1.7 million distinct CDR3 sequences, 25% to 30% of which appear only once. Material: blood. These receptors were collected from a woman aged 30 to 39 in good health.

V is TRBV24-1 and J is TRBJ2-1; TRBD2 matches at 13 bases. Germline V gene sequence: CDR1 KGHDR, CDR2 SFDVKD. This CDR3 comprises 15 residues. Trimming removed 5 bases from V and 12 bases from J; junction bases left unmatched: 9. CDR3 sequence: CATSGPGTSGVGQFF. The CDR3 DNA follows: TGTGCCACCAGTGGACCCGGGACTAGCGGGGTTGGGCAGTTCTTC.

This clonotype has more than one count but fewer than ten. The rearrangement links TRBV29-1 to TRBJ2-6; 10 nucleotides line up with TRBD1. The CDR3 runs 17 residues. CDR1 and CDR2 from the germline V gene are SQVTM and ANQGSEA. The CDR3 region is CSYSWTGGASGANVLTF. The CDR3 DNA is TGCAGTTATTCTTGGACAGGGGGGGCCTCTGGGGCCAACGTCCTGACTTTC.

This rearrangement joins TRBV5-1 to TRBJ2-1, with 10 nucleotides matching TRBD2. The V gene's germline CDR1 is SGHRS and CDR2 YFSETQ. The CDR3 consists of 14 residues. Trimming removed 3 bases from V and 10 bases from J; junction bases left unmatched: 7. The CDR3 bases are TGCGCCAGCAGCTGGGCGGGTAGCGGGGGGGAGCAGTTCTTC. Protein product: CASSWAGSGGEQFF.

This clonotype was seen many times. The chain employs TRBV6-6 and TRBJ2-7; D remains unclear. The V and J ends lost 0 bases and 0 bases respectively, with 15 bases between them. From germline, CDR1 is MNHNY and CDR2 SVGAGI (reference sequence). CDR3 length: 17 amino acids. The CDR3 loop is CASSYSLLQVPSYEQYF. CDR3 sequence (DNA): TGTGCCAGCAGTTACTCTCTCCTCCAGGTTCCCTCCTACGAGCAGTACTTC.

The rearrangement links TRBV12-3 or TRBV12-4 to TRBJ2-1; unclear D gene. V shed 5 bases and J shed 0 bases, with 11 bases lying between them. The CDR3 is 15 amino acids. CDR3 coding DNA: TGTGCCAGCAGTCAAACTGGGGTCTCCTACAATGAGCAGTTCTTC. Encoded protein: CASSQTGVSYNEQFF.

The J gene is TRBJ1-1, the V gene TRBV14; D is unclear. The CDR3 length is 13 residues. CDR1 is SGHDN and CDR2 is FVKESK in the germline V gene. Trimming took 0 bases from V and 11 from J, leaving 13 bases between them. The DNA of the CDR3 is TGTGCCAGCAGCCAAGAGGGCCGGGCCATGGCTTTCTTT. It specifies CASSQEGRAMAFF.

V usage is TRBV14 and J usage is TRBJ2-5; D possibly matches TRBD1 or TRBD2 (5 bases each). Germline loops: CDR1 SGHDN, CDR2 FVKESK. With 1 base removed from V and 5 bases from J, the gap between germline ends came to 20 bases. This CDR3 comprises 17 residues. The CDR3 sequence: CASSQVPSGAYGETQYF. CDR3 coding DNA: TGTGCCAGCAGCCAAGTACCCTCCGGGGCCTATGGGGAGACCCAGTACTTC.

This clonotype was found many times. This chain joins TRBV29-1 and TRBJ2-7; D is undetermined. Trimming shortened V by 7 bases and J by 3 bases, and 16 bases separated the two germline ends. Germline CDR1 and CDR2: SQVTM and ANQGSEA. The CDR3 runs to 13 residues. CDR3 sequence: CSALLGRSYEQYF. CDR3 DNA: TGCAGCGCACTGTTGGGCAGGAGCTACGAGCAGTACTTC.

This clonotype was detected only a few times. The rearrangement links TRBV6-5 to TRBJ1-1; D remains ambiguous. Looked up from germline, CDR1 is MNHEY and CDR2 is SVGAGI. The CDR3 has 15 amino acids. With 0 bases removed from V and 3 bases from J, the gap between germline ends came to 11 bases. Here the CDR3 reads CASSYSEEDYTEAFF. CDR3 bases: TGTGCCAGCAGTTACTCGGAGGAGGATTACACTGAAGCTTTCTTT.

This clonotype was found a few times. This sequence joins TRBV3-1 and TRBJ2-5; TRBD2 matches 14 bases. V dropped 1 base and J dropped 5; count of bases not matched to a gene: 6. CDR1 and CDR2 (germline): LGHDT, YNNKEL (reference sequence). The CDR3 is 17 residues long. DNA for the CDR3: TGTGCCAGCAGCCAAGCGACTAGCGGGGGGGTAGGGGAGACCCAGTACTTC. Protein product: CASSQATSGGVGETQYF.

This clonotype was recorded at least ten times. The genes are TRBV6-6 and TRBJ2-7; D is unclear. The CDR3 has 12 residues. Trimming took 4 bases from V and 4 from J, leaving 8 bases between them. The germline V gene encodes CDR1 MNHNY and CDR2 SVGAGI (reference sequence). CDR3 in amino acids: CASSFARYEQYF. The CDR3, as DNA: TGTGCCAGCAGTTTTGCCCGATACGAGCAGTACTTC.